This entry lists 8 T cell receptor beta chains sequenced from one sample in a study of T cell changes during pregnancy in multiple sclerosis. Clones were read by immunoSEQ multiplex PCR, and TCRdb kept only the in-frame ones, dropping some. The sample holds more than 65,000 clones; roughly nine tenths are singletons and the top ten take 2.5% to 3%. The sample was peripheral blood, taken in the first trimester of pregnancy. These receptors all come from a female donor with multiple sclerosis, enrolled in a pregnancy study.

This chain connects TRBV1 to TRBJ1-5; the table names TRBD1, a call not compared with the DNA. TRBV1 is marked as a pseudogene. The length of the CDR3 is 19 residues. The CDR3 spells CTSSQDRTGRLTGNQPQHF. The CDR3 DNA is TGCACCAGCAGCCAAGACCGGACAGGGAGGCTGACGGGCAATCAGCCCCAGCATTTT.

The chain links TRBV11-2 to TRBJ1-4, with TRBD1 matching over 9 bases. The J segment lost 7 bases and the V segment lost 4 bases, leaving 7 bases of the junction unmatched. The germline gives CDR1 SGHAT, CDR2 FQNNGV. The CDR3 totals 15 residues. The CDR3 DNA sequence: TGTGCCAGCAGCTCGGGCACAGGGGGCCTTGAAAAACTGTTTTTT. It specifies CASSSGTGGLEKLFF.

The gene calls are TRBV6-5 and TRBJ1-5, with TRBD1 matching 10 bases. J gave up 6 bases and V 4 bases, and 6 bases lay outside the gene matches. The CDR3 is made up of 15 amino acids. The germline V gene has CDR1 MNHEY and CDR2 SVGAGI. CDR3 amino acids: CASSWDRGGSQPQHF. For the CDR3, the DNA is TGTGCCAGCAGTTGGGACAGGGGTGGCAGTCAGCCCCAGCATTTT.

This rearrangement joins TRBV27 to TRBJ2-1, with 9 bases identical to TRBD2. Germline lookup yields CDR1 MNHEY and CDR2 SMNVEV (reference sequence). The CDR3 loop spans 15 amino acids. V dropped 6 bases and J dropped 10; count of bases not matched to a gene: 13. The CDR3 reads CASRHGASGAGEQFF. DNA of the CDR3: TGTGCCAGCAGGCATGGGGCTAGCGGGGCTGGGGAGCAGTTCTTC.

The chain combines TRBV5-6 with TRBJ1-6; D may be TRBD1 (5 bases). Germline values: CDR1 SGHDT, CDR2 YYEEEE. V was pared by 4 bases and J by 10 bases, with 18 bases between. This CDR3 is built from 15 residues. CDR3 residues: CASSTYRLSGSPLHF. The DNA of the CDR3 is TGTGCCAGCAGCACGTACAGGTTAAGTGGCTCACCCCTCCACTTT.

The rearrangement links TRBV7-9 to TRBJ1-1, with D perhaps matching TRBD1 (5 bases). The germline V gene encodes CDR1 SEHNR and CDR2 FQNEAQ (reference sequence). There are 14 residues in the CDR3. Trimming shortened V by 5 bases and J by 1 base, and 11 bases separated the two germline ends. CDR3 sequence (DNA): TGTGCCAGCAGCCCCGAGCAGGGGAACACTGAAGCTTTCTTT. Its protein is CASSPEQGNTEAFF.

The chain links TRBV5-4 to TRBJ2-3, with 7 bases that match TRBD1. There are 14 residues in the CDR3. J lost 5 bases, V lost 2 bases, and 5 bases had no gene match. From germline, CDR1 is SGHNT and CDR2 YYREEE (reference sequence). CDR3 region: CASSLYDREDTQYF. In DNA, the CDR3 is TGTGCCAGCAGCTTATACGACAGGGAAGATACGCAGTATTTT.

The chain recombines TRBV4-1 with TRBJ2-5; 8 nucleotides align to TRBD2. Trimming cost V 5 bases and J 4 bases; bases outside gene matches: 9. The CDR3 contains 15 residues. Germline loops: CDR1 MGHRA, CDR2 YSYEKL. The CDR3 is CASSTRGGGGETQYF. In DNA form, the CDR3 reads TGCGCCAGCAGCACACGGGGGGGCGGGGGAGAGACCCAGTACTTC.